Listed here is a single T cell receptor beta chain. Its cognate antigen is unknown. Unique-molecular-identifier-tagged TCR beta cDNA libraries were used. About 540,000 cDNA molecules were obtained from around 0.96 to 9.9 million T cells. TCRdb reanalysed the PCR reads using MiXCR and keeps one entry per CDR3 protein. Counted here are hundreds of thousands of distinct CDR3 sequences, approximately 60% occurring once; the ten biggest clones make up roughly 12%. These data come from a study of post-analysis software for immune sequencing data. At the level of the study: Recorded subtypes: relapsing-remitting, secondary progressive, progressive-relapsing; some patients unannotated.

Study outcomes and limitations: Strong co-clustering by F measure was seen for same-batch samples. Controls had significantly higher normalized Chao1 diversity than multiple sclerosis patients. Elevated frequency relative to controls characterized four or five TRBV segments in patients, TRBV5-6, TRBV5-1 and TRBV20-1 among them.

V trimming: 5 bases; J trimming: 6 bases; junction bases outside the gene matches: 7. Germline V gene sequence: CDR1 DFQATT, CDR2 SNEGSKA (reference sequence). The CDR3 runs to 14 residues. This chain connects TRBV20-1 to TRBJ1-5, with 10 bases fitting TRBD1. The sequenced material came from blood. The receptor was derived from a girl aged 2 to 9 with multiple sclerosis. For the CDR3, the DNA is TGCAGTGCTCGTGGGACAGGGGAGAGTCAGCCCCAGCATTTT. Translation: CSARGTGESQPQHF.